These 17 T cell receptor beta chains were all obtained from the same sample, sequenced in a study of Ad26.COV2.S vaccination and SARS-CoV-2 variants. Treatment of the sample: 15 to 20 received Ad26.COV2.S at low or high dose, single or two shots; a few received placebo; per-sample allocation not given. On day 63 after the first injection, vaccine and placebo recipients gave samples. TCRdb's table, derived via immunoSEQ multiplex PCR, lists solely in-frame clones and lacks some. The sample contains 350,000 to 400,000 clones, around nine tenths of which appear only once. Sequences were derived from peripheral blood, sampled in a trial of Ad26.COV2.S vaccine versus placebo. The receptor source for this set is a person between 18 and 59 years old who received the Ad26.COV2.S COVID-19 vaccine or a placebo.

V usage is TRBV6-5 and J usage is TRBJ2-2; 13 bases agree with TRBD2. The germline CDR1 and CDR2 sequences are MNHEY and SVGAGI. There are 15 residues in the CDR3. The ends lost 6 bases at V and 6 bases at J; junction bases unmatched: 4. DNA of the CDR3: TGTGCCAGCAGAAGAGGACTAGCGGGGGCCGGGGAGCTGTTTTTT. Its protein product is CASRRGLAGAGELFF.

The gene calls are TRBV20-1 and TRBJ2-5; D is uncertain. V was clipped by 4 bases and J by 5 bases, with 8 bases between them. The length of the CDR3 is 11 residues. Per germline, CDR1 DFQATT and CDR2 SNEGSKA (reference sequence). The CDR3 is CSATDLETQYF. CDR3 in DNA: TGCAGTGCTACTGATTTGGAGACCCAGTACTTC.

The chain combines TRBV12-3 or TRBV12-4 with TRBJ1-2; D perhaps matches TRBD1 (6 bases). Trimming stripped 10 bases from V and 7 bases from J, with 19 bases between. This CDR3 comprises 13 residues. The CDR3 region is CAIQTGGGGGYTF. The CDR3, as DNA: TGTGCCATCCAGACGGGGGGCGGCGGTGGCTACACCTTC.

The chain is built from TRBV19 and TRBJ1-1; the D gene is possibly TRBD1 (6 bases). Germline-derived CDR1 and CDR2 are LNHDA and SQIVND (reference sequence). Trimming removed 9 bases from V and 1 base from J, with 15 bases in between. The CDR3 runs 14 residues. The CDR3, as DNA: TGTGCCAGCGATCAGGGGCTACAGAACACTGAAGCTTTCTTT. Translated, it gives CASDQGLQNTEAFF.

CDR3 DNA: TGTGCCAGTAGTATCGGACAGGACTCGCTCAACTATGGCTACACCTTC. It encodes CASSIGQDSLNYGYTF. V usage is TRBV19 and J usage is TRBJ1-2, with 7 bases fitting TRBD1. The CDR3 consists of 16 residues. J gave up 2 bases and V 3 bases, and 9 bases lay outside the gene matches. CDR1 is LNHDA, CDR2 SQIVND, per germline (reference sequence).

This clone appeared many times. The chain employs TRBV4-1 and TRBJ1-2; 8 bases map to TRBD1. V lost 4 bases to trimming and J lost 4 bases; unmatched junction nucleotides: 2. The CDR3 has 13 amino acids. Per the germline V gene, CDR1 is MGHRA and CDR2 is YSYEKL. CDR3 amino acids: CASSPTGAYGYTF. CDR3 nucleotide sequence: TGCGCCAGCAGCCCGACAGGGGCCTATGGCTACACCTTC.

This clone was seen only once. V usage is TRBV3-1 (or the pseudogene TRBV3-2) and J usage is TRBJ1-4, with 7 bases identical to TRBD1. This CDR3 has 16 residues. Trimming at V came to 0 bases and at J to 8 bases, leaving 9 bases not matched to a gene. CDR1 and CDR2 from the germline V gene are LGHDT and YNNKEL (reference sequence). The CDR3 region is CASSQEARGRGEKLFF. The CDR3 DNA is TGTGCCAGCAGCCAAGAAGCCCGGGGCAGGGGGGAAAAACTGTTTTTT.

The rearrangement links TRBV7-9 to TRBJ2-3; D not resolved. CDR1 and CDR2 (germline): SEHNR, FQNEAQ (reference sequence). This CDR3 comprises 12 residues. Trimming removed 5 bases from V and 8 bases from J, with 11 bases in between. CDR3 loop: CASSPHWGTQYF. The CDR3 DNA reads as TGTGCCAGCAGCCCGCATTGGGGTACGCAGTATTTT.

The chain couples TRBV6-6 to TRBJ2-7; D may be TRBD1 (5 bases). Trimming removed 0 bases from V and 3 bases from J, with 12 bases in between. The CDR3 is 15 amino acids. Looked up from germline, CDR1 is MNHNY and CDR2 is SVGAGI (reference sequence). The CDR3 here is CASSYSTARVYEQYF. CDR3 bases: TGTGCCAGCAGTTACTCGACGGCCAGGGTCTACGAGCAGTACTTC.

The chain is built from TRBV2 and TRBJ2-5; no firm D call. Trimming left V 3 bases short and J 4 bases short, with 9 bases between. The CDR3 has 13 amino acids. Germline V gene data show CDR1 as SNHLY and CDR2 as FYNNEI. The CDR3 loop reads CASSEALGETQYF. The CDR3 nucleotides are TGTGCCAGCAGTGAGGCGCTCGGAGAGACCCAGTACTTC.

The chain is built from TRBV6-2 or TRBV6-3 and TRBJ1-6, with a weak D call TRBD1 (5 bases). CDR1 and CDR2 from the germline V gene are MNHEY and SVGEGT. The CDR3 is made up of 15 amino acids. V lost 6 bases and J lost 10, with 19 bases in between. Here the CDR3 reads CASSPRAGSYSPLHF. In DNA form, the CDR3 reads TGTGCCAGCAGCCCCCGGGCAGGGAGCTACTCACCCCTCCACTTT.

The gene calls are TRBV11-2 and TRBJ1-6, with unresolved D. CDR1 and CDR2 from the germline V gene are SGHAT and FQNNGV. V was cut by 5 bases and J by 4 bases, with 3 bases left in between. The CDR3 runs to 12 residues. The CDR3 here is CASSPYNSPLHF. Here the CDR3 DNA reads TGTGCCAGCAGCCCATATAATTCACCCCTCCACTTT.

This sequence joins TRBV25-1 and TRBJ2-2, with D uncertain. Germline V gene data show CDR1 as MGHDK and CDR2 as SYGVNS. Trimming removed 3 bases from V and 5 bases from J, with 4 bases in between. The CDR3 consists of 12 residues. This CDR3 reads CASSDPTGELFF. As DNA, the CDR3 is TGTGCCAGCAGTGATCCTACCGGGGAGCTGTTTTTT.

This chain joins TRBV21-1 and TRBJ2-7; the D call in the table, TRBD1, was not verified against the DNA. TRBV21-1 is designated a pseudogene. This CDR3 has 15 amino acids. Here the CDR3 reads CASRIPGHPSYEQYF. The CDR3 region has the DNA TGTGCCAGCAGGATTCCGGGACACCCCTCCTACGAGCAGTACTTC.

The genes are TRBV10-1 and TRBJ1-3, with a tentative D call TRBD1 (5 bases). V was shortened by 6 bases and J by 0 bases, with 6 bases between the two germline ends. Germline V lookup: CDR1 WNHNN, CDR2 SYGVQD (reference sequence). This CDR3 spans 13 amino acids. CDR3 nucleotides: TGCGCCAGCAGCACAGGCTCTGGAAACACCATATATTTT. Its protein product is CASSTGSGNTIYF.

The chain has TRBV6-4 and TRBJ2-3, with TRBD2 as a possible D gene (5 bases). The CDR3 is 15 amino acids. Looked up from germline, CDR1 is MRHNA and CDR2 is SNTAGT. The ends were cut back, 0 bases at V and 4 bases at J, with 11 bases in the middle. CDR3 DNA: TGTGCCAGCAGTGACTCGGCCGAGGGCCCAGATACGCAGTATTTT. It yields the protein CASSDSAEGPDTQYF.

The J gene is TRBJ2-7, the V gene TRBV6-1; D may be TRBD2 (6 bases). Trimming left V 5 bases short and J 1 base short, with 18 bases between. This CDR3 is built from 16 residues. Germline V gene lookup returns CDR1 MNHNS and CDR2 SASEGT. CDR3 residues: CASSQGGRGRSYEQYF. The CDR3 DNA is TGTGCCAGCAGTCAAGGTGGGCGGGGCAGATCCTACGAGCAGTACTTC.